This passage covers 19 T cell receptor beta chains from one sample sequenced in a study of T cells expressing NK-cell markers (dated by TCRdb to 2018 to 2021). Receptor libraries were prepared by 5' RACE. The sample was run on an Illumina HiSeq 2000. Following reprocessing of the reads by TCRdb, the data hold one row per CDR3 protein sequence and no DNA is available. The sample's clone listing holds about 400,000 distinct CDR3 sequences. Around 10% of the sample belongs to the ten largest clones. Sequencing was done on a sample of blood T cells: a sorted CD56 or NKG2C T cell subset, CD4+ or CD8+ T cells, or bulk PBMC T cells (not recorded which). Receptors were obtained from a woman aged 45-59 years in good health. Donor details come from another sample of the same person, matched by shared clones.

The chain is built from TRBV29-1 and TRBJ2-1; with no DNA, the TCRdb D assignment of TRBD1 cannot be verified. The length of the CDR3 is 16 residues. The germline V gene has CDR1 SQVTM and CDR2 ANQGSEA. This chain's CDR3 is CSVEDRGRGDYNEQFF.

This chain links TRBV3-1 with TRBJ1-1. The CDR3 consists of 14 residues. CDR1 is LGHDT, CDR2 YNNKEL, per germline (reference sequence). This chain's CDR3 is CASSPGGGYTEAFF.

The chain joins TRBV3-1 to TRBJ2-5; the TCRdb call, TRBD2, lacks DNA for checking. Germline V gene lookup returns CDR1 LGHDT and CDR2 YNNKEL (reference sequence). The CDR3 has 18 residues. The CDR3 protein is CASSHRTSGRAFQETQYF.

This rearrangement joins TRBV20-1 to TRBJ2-7; TCRdb indicates TRBD1, and absent DNA this call remains unverified. The CDR3 length is 11 residues. Per the germline V gene, CDR1 is DFQATT and CDR2 is SNEGSKA (reference sequence). The CDR3: CSADRGVEQYF.

V gene TRBV10-3 combines with J gene TRBJ2-1. The germline gives CDR1 ENHRY, CDR2 SYGVKD. The CDR3 loop spans 17 amino acids. This chain's CDR3 is CAISGNFHLSSYNEQFF.

J is TRBJ1-5 and V is TRBV12-3 or TRBV12-4. The CDR3 is 16 residues long. The CDR3 reads CASSLWAPTFNQPQHF.

V and J are TRBV27 and TRBJ2-1; TCRdb gives TRBD2 as the D gene, but with no DNA this cannot be confirmed. From germline, CDR1 is MNHEY and CDR2 SMNVEV (reference sequence). This CDR3 is built from 15 residues. CDR3 sequence reads: CASSSPGRDGDEQFF.

The rearrangement joins TRBV5-1 to TRBJ2-1; TCRdb's D call, TRBD2, is unchecked because there is no DNA. The germline V gene has CDR1 SGHRS and CDR2 YFSETQ. The CDR3 extends over 14 amino acids. CDR3 loop: CASSSRTSGREQFF.

The chain uses TRBV7-9 and TRBJ2-1; no DNA is available, so the TRBD1 call from TCRdb remains unchecked. The length of the CDR3 is 17 residues. CDR1 SEHNR and CDR2 FQNEAQ come from the germline V gene (reference sequence). The CDR3 loop is CASSSKPGTGEKREQFF.

V and J are TRBV7-9 and TRBJ2-1; TCRdb returns TRBD1, unconfirmable since there is no DNA. CDR1 is SEHNR, CDR2 FQNEAQ, per germline (reference sequence). The CDR3 sequence is 15 residues long. The CDR3 loop reads CASSNRGQGSNEQFF.

This chain connects TRBV2 to TRBJ1-4. From germline, CDR1 is SNHLY and CDR2 FYNNEI. The CDR3 has 15 residues. The CDR3 sequence: CASSEGETGGEKLFF. The variable domain in full, with the rest retrieved from reference TRBV2 and TRBJ1-4, is EPEVTQTPSHQVTQMGQEVILRCVPISNHLYFYWYRQILGQKVEFLVSFYNNEISEKSEIFDDQFSVERPDGSNFTLKIRSTKLEDSAMYFCASSEGETGGEKLFFGSGTQLSVL.

The rearrangement links TRBV13 to TRBJ1-4; with no DNA, the TCRdb D assignment of TRBD1 cannot be verified. Germline loops: CDR1 PRHDT, CDR2 FYEKMQ (reference sequence). This CDR3 is built from 14 residues. CDR3 residues: CASSSDRAGEKLFF. Filled out from reference TRBV13 and TRBJ1-4, the complete variable domain reads AAGVIQSPRHLIKEKRETATLKCYPIPRHDTVYWYQQGPGQDPQFLISFYEKMQSDKGSIPDRFSAQQFSDYHSELNMSSLELGDSALYFCASSSDRAGEKLFFGSGTQLSVL.

This rearrangement joins TRBV18 to TRBJ1-4; TCRdb designates TRBD1, a call that cannot be tested without DNA. CDR1 is KGHSH, CDR2 LQKENI, per germline. The CDR3 sequence is 15 residues long. CDR3 sequence: CASARAGQTNEKLFF.

The chain links TRBV4-1 to TRBJ2-7; TCRdb picks TRBD2, but there is no DNA to check that call. CDR3 size: 15 residues. The V gene's germline CDR1 is MGHRA and CDR2 YSYEKL. This CDR3 reads CASSPPGGISYEQYF.

The chain joins TRBV12-3 or TRBV12-4 to TRBJ1-2; TCRdb selects TRBD1, and the lack of DNA leaves this call unchecked. This CDR3 comprises 14 residues. CDR3: CASSLVRGPHGYTF.

The chain combines TRBV19 with TRBJ2-7. Germline loops: CDR1 LNHDA, CDR2 SQIVND (reference sequence). This CDR3 is 14 amino acids long. This CDR3 reads CASSMQAIDYEQYF.

The V and J genes are TRBV29-1 and TRBJ2-7; there is no DNA to check the TCRdb D call of TRBD2. The CDR3 consists of 16 residues. Germline loops: CDR1 SQVTM, CDR2 ANQGSEA. The CDR3 spells CSVESADPGGAYEQYF.

The V call is TRBV28, the J call TRBJ2-1; TCRdb indicates TRBD1, and absent DNA this call remains unverified. Germline V gene data show CDR1 as MDHEN and CDR2 as SYDVKM. This CDR3 spans 14 amino acids. The CDR3 protein is CASSEAGQKNEQFF. Filled out from reference TRBV28 and TRBJ2-1, the complete variable domain reads DVKVTQSSRYLVKRTGEKVFLECVQDMDHENMFWYRQDPGLGLRLIYFSYDVKMKEKGDIPEGYSVSREKKERFSLILESASTNQTSMYLCASSEAGQKNEQFFGPGTRLTVL.

This chain joins TRBV2 and TRBJ2-2. CDR3 length: 13 amino acids. The germline V gene has CDR1 SNHLY and CDR2 FYNNEI. The chain's CDR3 is CASHVLATGELFF.